These 18 T cell receptor beta chains originate from one sample sequenced in a study of blood T cell repertoires in COVID-19. Clones were read by immunoSEQ multiplex PCR, and TCRdb kept only the in-frame ones, dropping some. The sample yields hundreds of thousands of clones, 75% to 85% seen once. Input material: peripheral blood. The source is a woman in her 70s with acute or convalescent COVID-19.

Regarding this clone: Relative to the germline gene, one junction end is altered; a read error may explain this. The sample contains more than one DNA sequence encoding this CDR3. The CDR3 reads CATSRDVMVARNYGYTF. The DNA for the CDR3 is TGTGCCACCAGCAGAGATGTTATGGTAGCCCGTAACTATGGCTACACTTTC. The rearrangement joins TRBV15 to TRBJ1-2; D is ambiguous. From germline, CDR1 is LNHNV and CDR2 YYDKDF (reference sequence). The CDR3 spans 17 residues.

V is TRBV24-1 and J is TRBJ1-6, with D uncertain. The CDR3 is 13 amino acids. The V and J ends lost 8 bases and 4 bases respectively, with 8 bases between them. Germline V CDR1 and CDR2: KGHDR, SFDVKD. CDR3 bases: TGTGCCACCAATGCAGAATATAATTCACCCCTCCACTTT. Its protein product is CATNAEYNSPLHF.

This CDR3 reads CASSQDMAKAFF. CDR3 DNA: TGTGCCAGCAGCCAAGATATGGCAAAAGCTTTCTTT. The V gene is TRBV14, the J gene TRBJ1-1; D not certain. V lost 0 bases, J lost 9 bases, and 8 bases lay in between. This CDR3 has 12 residues. Per the germline V gene, CDR1 is SGHDN and CDR2 is FVKESK. The complete variable domain, with remaining parts taken from reference TRBV14 and TRBJ1-1, reads EAGVTQFPSHSVIEKGQTVTLRCDPISGHDNLYWYRRVMGKEIKFLLHFVKESKQDESGMPNNRFLAERTGGTYSTLKVQPAELEDSGVYFCASSQDMAKAFFGQGTRLTVV.

This clone was counted a single time. The chain uses TRBV6-5 and TRBJ2-3; 7 positions match TRBD2. The junction had 1 base not matched to a gene; V was cut back by 7 bases and J by 0 bases. This CDR3 comprises 13 residues. Germline V gene lookup returns CDR1 MNHEY and CDR2 SVGAGI. CDR3 bases: TGTGCCAGCAAGCGGGGTAGCACAGATACGCAGTATTTT. Translated: CASKRGSTDTQYF.

This clone appeared a few times. The chain is built from TRBV7-9 and TRBJ2-7, with TRBD1 matching 7 bases. The CDR3 has 16 amino acids. Germline V lookup: CDR1 SEHNR, CDR2 FQNEAQ (reference sequence). Trimming cost V 3 bases and J 0 bases; bases outside gene matches: 8. In DNA form, the CDR3 reads TGTGCCAGCAGCTTCTGGACAGGAATGAGCTCCTACGAGCAGTACTTC. Its protein product is CASSFWTGMSSYEQYF.

The rearrangement joins TRBV6-1 to TRBJ2-6; possibly TRBD1 for D (6 bases). This CDR3 comprises 16 residues. The germline V gene has CDR1 MNHNS and CDR2 SASEGT. Trimming took 0 bases from V and 4 from J, leaving 10 bases between them. In nucleotides, the CDR3 is TGTGCCAGCAGTGAAGCGCCAGGGGTAGGGGCCAACGTCCTGACTTTC. Translation: CASSEAPGVGANVLTF.

Only one count was recorded for this clone. J is TRBJ1-5 and V is TRBV11-2, with a tentative D call TRBD1 (6 bases). V shed 7 bases and J shed 5 bases, with 15 bases lying between them. The CDR3 is 14 amino acids. CDR1 and CDR2 (germline): SGHAT, FQNNGV. CDR3: CASNHLQGDQPQHF. CDR3 in DNA: TGTGCCAGCAACCATCTACAGGGCGATCAGCCCCAGCATTTT.

This clone was seen only a few times. The chain joins TRBV7-2 to TRBJ1-6, with 7 bases lining up with TRBD1. The CDR3 consists of 15 residues. Unmatched junction bases numbered 3, after V lost 3 bases and J lost 4 bases. Germline-derived CDR1 and CDR2 are SGHTA and FQGNSA. CDR3 sequence: CASSFGTAYNSPLHF. The DNA for the CDR3 is TGTGCCAGCAGCTTTGGGACAGCTTATAATTCACCCCTCCACTTT.

This clone was seen a few times. The rearrangement links TRBV27 to TRBJ2-7, with 8 bases identical to TRBD1. This CDR3 has 15 residues. Germline V CDR1 and CDR2: MNHEY, SMNVEV (reference sequence). The V and J ends lost 5 bases and 0 bases, in that order; junction bases with no gene match: 6. The CDR3 sequence: CASSLTGDPSYEQYF. Written as DNA, the CDR3 is TGTGCCAGCAGTCTGACAGGGGACCCCTCCTACGAGCAGTACTTC.

This clone was counted between two and nine times. This rearrangement joins TRBV4-2 to TRBJ1-1; D not resolved. Germline lookup yields CDR1 LGHNA and CDR2 YNFKEQ. Trimming pared 6 bases from V and 0 bases from J, leaving 11 bases between. CDR3 length equals 14 residues. Here the CDR3 reads CASRKDGMNTEAFF. The CDR3 nucleotides read TGTGCCAGCAGGAAAGACGGGATGAACACTGAAGCTTTCTTT.

The chain couples TRBV7-9 to TRBJ1-1; D not certain. The germline CDR1 and CDR2 sequences are SEHNR and FQNEAQ (reference sequence). There are 13 residues in the CDR3. V was cut by 1 base and J by 3 bases, with 6 bases left in between. The CDR3 nucleotides read TGTGCCAGCAGCTTAGACACCGACACTGAAGCTTTCTTT. It translates to CASSLDTDTEAFF. Looking up the rest from reference TRBV7-9 and TRBJ1-1 gives the full variable domain: DTGVSQNPRHKITKRGQNVTFRCDPISEHNRLYWYRQTLGQGPEFLTYFQNEAQLEKSRLLSDRFSAERPKGSFSTLEIQRTEQGDSAMYLCASSLDTDTEAFFGQGTRLTVV.

A single count supports this clone. This sequence joins TRBV7-2 and TRBJ2-1, with D perhaps matching TRBD1 (5 bases). Trimming shortened V by 1 base and J by 1 base, and 14 bases separated the two germline ends. Germline CDR1 and CDR2: SGHTA and FQGNSA. CDR3 size: 17 residues. In DNA form, the CDR3 reads TGTGCCAGCAGCTTAGAGTCGCGGCAGGGATCCTACAATGAGCAGTTCTTC. As protein: CASSLESRQGSYNEQFF.

The CDR3 sequence: CASSPYAGGQYNEQFF. DNA for the CDR3: TGTGCCAGCAGCCCATACGCGGGGGGGCAGTACAATGAGCAGTTCTTC. The chain joins TRBV6-2 or TRBV6-3 to TRBJ2-1; 9 bases are a match to TRBD2. CDR1 and CDR2 from the germline V gene are MNHEY and SVGEGT. The trim removed 6 bases at V and 4 bases at J, leaving 10 bases unmatched. The CDR3 is made up of 16 amino acids.

To note about this clone: This sample also contains other DNA sequences that code for the same CDR3. The chain couples TRBV3-1 (or the pseudogene TRBV3-2) to TRBJ1-3; D is perhaps TRBD1 (6 bases). The ends were cut back, 2 bases at V and 0 bases at J, with 8 bases in the middle. This CDR3 has 15 residues. Looked up from germline, CDR1 is LGHDT and CDR2 is YNNKEL (reference sequence). The CDR3 is CASSQTGSSGNTIYF. Here the CDR3 DNA reads TGTGCCAGCAGCCAAACAGGGAGCTCTGGAAACACCATATATTTT.

The genes are TRBV6-5 and TRBJ2-7; 10 bases map to TRBD1. V dropped 2 bases and J dropped 6; count of bases not matched to a gene: 10. The CDR3 extends over 16 amino acids. The germline V gene encodes CDR1 MNHEY and CDR2 SVGAGI. In nucleotides, the CDR3 is TGTGCCAGCAGTTACCGGTCCGGGACAGGGGTGGGCGAGCAGTACTTC. Protein sequence: CASSYRSGTGVGEQYF.

This clone was detected once. This chain links TRBV9 with TRBJ2-5; 10 bases are a match to TRBD2. From germline, CDR1 is SGDLS and CDR2 YYNGEE. CDR3 length: 15 amino acids. The ends lost 3 bases at V and 3 bases at J; junction bases unmatched: 5. As DNA, the CDR3 is TGTGCCAGCAGCGCGCTTAGCGGGGGGAAAGAGACCCAGTACTTC. This gives the protein CASSALSGGKETQYF.

The V and J genes are TRBV5-1 and TRBJ1-4; a weak D match, TRBD1 (5 bases). CDR1 is SGHRS, CDR2 YFSETQ, per germline. CDR3 size: 17 residues. Trimming removed 3 bases from V and 4 bases from J, with 19 bases in between. In DNA, the CDR3 is TGCGCCAGCAGCTCGCCCCACCAGACAGAGTATAATGAAAAACTGTTTTTT. It is translated as CASSSPHQTEYNEKLFF.

The chain employs TRBV7-2 and TRBJ2-3, with 15 bases fitting TRBD2. The CDR3 extends over 19 amino acids. From germline, CDR1 is SGHTA and CDR2 FQGNSA. Trimming cost V 1 base and J 4 bases; bases outside gene matches: 9. The CDR3: CASSLVAGLAGGHSDTQYF. The CDR3 region has the DNA TGTGCCAGCAGCTTAGTAGCTGGACTAGCGGGGGGGCATTCAGATACGCAGTATTTT. Looking up the rest from reference TRBV7-2 and TRBJ2-3 gives the full variable domain: GAGVSQSPSNKVTEKGKDVELRCDPISGHTALYWYRQSLGQGLEFLIYFQGNSAPDKSGLPSDRFSAERTGGSVSTLTIQRTQQEDSAVYLCASSLVAGLAGGHSDTQYFGPGTRLTVL.